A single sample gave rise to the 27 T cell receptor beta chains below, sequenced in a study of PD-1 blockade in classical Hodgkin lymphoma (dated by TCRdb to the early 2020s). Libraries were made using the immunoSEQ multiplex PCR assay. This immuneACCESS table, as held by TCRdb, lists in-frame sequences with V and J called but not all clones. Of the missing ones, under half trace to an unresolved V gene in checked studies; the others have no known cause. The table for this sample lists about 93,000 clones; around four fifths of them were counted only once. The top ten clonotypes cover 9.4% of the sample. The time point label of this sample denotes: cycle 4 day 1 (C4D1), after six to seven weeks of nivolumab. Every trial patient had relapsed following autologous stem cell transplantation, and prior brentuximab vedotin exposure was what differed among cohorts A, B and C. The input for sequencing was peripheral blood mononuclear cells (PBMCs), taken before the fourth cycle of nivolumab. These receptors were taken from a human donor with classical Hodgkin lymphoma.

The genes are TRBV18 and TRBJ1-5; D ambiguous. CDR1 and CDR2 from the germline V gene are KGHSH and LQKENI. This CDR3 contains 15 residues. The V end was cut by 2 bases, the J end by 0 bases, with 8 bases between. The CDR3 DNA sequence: TGTGCCAGCTCACCAGGGAGTTATAGCAATCAGCCCCAGCATTTT. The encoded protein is CASSPGSYSNQPQHF.

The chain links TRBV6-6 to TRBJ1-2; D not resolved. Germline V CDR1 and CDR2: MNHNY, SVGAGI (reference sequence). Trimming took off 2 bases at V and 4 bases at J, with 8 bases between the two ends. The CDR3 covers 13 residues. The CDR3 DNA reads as TGTGCCAGCAGTTACGTGGCATCCTATGGCTACACCTTC. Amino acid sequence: CASSYVASYGYTF.

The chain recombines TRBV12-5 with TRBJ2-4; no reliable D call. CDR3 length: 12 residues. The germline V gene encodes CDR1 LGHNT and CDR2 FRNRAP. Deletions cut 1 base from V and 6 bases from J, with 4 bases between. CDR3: CASGLDRNIQYF. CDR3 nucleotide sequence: TGTGCTAGTGGTTTGGACAGAAACATTCAGTACTTC. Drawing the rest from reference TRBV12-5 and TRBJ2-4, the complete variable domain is DARVTQTPRHKVTEMGQEVTMRCQPILGHNTVFWYRQTMMQGLELLAYFRNRAPLDDSGMPKDRFSAEMPDATLATLKIQPSEPRDSAVYFCASGLDRNIQYFGAGTRLSVL.

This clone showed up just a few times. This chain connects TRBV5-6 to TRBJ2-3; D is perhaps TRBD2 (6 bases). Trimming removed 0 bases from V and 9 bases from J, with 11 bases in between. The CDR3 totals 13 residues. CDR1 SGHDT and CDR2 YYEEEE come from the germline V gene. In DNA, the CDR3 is TGTGCCAGCAGCTTGGGGGGAGGTTGGACGCAGTATTTT. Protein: CASSLGGGWTQYF.

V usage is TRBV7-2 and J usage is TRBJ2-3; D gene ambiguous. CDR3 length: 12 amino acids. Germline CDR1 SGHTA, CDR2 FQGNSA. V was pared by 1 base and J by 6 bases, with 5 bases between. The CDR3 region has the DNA TGTGCCAGCAGCTTAGGAGCCGATACGCAGTATTTT. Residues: CASSLGADTQYF. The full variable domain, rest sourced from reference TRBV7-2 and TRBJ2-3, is GAGVSQSPSNKVTEKGKDVELRCDPISGHTALYWYRQSLGQGLEFLIYFQGNSAPDKSGLPSDRFSAERTGGSVSTLTIQRTQQEDSAVYLCASSLGADTQYFGPGTRLTVL.

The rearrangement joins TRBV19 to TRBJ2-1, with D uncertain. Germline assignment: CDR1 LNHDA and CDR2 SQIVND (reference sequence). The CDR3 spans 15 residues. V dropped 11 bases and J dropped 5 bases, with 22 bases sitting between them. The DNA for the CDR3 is TGTGCCTCCTTCCCCGGCGACGGGTTTGACAATGAGCAGTTCTTC. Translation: CASFPGDGFDNEQFF.

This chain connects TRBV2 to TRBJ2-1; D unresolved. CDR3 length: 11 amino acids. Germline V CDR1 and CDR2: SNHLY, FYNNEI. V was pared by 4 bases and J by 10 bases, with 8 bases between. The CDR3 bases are TGTGCCAGCAGTGTTGTCAACGAGCAGTTCTTC. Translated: CASSVVNEQFF.

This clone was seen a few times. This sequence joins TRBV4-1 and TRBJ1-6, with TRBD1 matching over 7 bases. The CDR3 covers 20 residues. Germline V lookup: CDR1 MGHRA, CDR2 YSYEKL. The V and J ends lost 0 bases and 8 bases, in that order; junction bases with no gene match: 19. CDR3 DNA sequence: TGCGCCAGCAGCCAAGATCACGACAGGGTCAGAGGGTTTTACCATTCACCCCTCCACTTT. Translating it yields CASSQDHDRVRGFYHSPLHF.

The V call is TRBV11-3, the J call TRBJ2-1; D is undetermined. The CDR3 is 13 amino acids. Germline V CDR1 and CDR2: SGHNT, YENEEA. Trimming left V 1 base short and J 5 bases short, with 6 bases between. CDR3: CASSLGSNNEQFF. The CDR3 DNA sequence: TGTGCCAGCAGCTTAGGCAGTAACAATGAGCAGTTCTTC.

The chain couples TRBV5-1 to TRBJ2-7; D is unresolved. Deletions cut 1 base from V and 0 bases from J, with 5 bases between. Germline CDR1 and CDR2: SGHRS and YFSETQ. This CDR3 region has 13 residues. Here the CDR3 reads CASSLFSSYEQYF. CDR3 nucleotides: TGCGCCAGCAGCTTGTTCAGCTCCTACGAGCAGTACTTC. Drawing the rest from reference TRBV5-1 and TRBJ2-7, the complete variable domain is KAGVTQTPRYLIKTRGQQVTLSCSPISGHRSVSWYQQTPGQGLQFLFEYFSETQRNKGNFPGRFSGRQFSNSRSEMNVSTLELGDSALYLCASSLFSSYEQYFGPGTRLTVT.

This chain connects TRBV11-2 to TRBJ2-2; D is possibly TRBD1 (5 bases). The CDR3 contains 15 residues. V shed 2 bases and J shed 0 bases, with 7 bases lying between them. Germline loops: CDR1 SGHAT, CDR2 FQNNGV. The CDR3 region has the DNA TGTGCCAGCAGCTTAAGGGGATCGAACACCGGGGAGCTGTTTTTT. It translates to CASSLRGSNTGELFF. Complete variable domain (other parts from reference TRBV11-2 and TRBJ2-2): EAGVAQSPRYKIIEKRQSVAFWCNPISGHATLYWYQQILGQGPKLLIQFQNNGVVDDSQLPKDRFSAERLKGVDSTLKIQPAKLEDSAVYLCASSLRGSNTGELFFGEGSRLTVL.

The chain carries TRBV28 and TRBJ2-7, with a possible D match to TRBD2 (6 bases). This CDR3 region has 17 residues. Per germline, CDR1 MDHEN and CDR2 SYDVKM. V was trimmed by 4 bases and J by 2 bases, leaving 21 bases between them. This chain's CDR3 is CASSSPLSGRGTYEQYF. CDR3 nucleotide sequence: TGTGCCAGCAGTTCCCCTCTAAGCGGCCGGGGGACCTACGAGCAGTACTTC.

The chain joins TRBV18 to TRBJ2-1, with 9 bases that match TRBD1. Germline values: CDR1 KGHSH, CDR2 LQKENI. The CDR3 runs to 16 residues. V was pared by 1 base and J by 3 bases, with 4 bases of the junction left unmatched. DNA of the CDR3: TGTGCCAGCTCACCACGGACAGGGGCCCACTACAATGAGCAGTTCTTC. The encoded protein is CASSPRTGAHYNEQFF.

The DNA for the CDR3 is TGTGCCAGCTCACCAATTGGGACAACGAACACCGGGGAGCTGTTTTTT. Translation: CASSPIGTTNTGELFF. The V and J genes are TRBV18 and TRBJ2-2; D perhaps matches TRBD1 (6 bases). The V end was cut by 2 bases, the J end by 0 bases, with 10 bases between. The CDR3 contains 16 residues. The germline CDR1 and CDR2 sequences are KGHSH and LQKENI.

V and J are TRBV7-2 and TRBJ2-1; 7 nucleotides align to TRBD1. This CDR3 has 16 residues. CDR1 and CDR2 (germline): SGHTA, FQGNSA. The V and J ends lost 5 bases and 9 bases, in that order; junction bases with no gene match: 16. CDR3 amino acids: CASSLGTGTAVFEQFF. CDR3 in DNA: TGTGCCAGCAGCCTTGGGACCGGGACAGCGGTCTTTGAGCAGTTCTTC.

CDR3: CASSFLGTGVYNEQFF. The CDR3 region has the DNA TGTGCCAGCAGCTTTTTGGGGACAGGGGTCTACAATGAGCAGTTCTTC. V and J are TRBV7-2 and TRBJ2-1; 10 bases are a match to TRBD1. This CDR3 has 16 amino acids. Germline-derived CDR1 and CDR2 are SGHTA and FQGNSA. J was trimmed by 3 bases and V by 3 bases; bases with no gene match: 5.

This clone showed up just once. Written as DNA, the CDR3 is TGTGCCAGCAGTTATCCCAGGGACAGCAAAAACATTCAGTACTTC. Residues: CASSYPRDSKNIQYF. The chain is built from TRBV28 and TRBJ2-4; 7 positions match TRBD1. The CDR3 contains 15 residues. Losses at the gene ends were 4 bases for V and 3 bases for J; bases not matched to a gene: 6. Germline CDR1 is MDHEN and CDR2 is SYDVKM.

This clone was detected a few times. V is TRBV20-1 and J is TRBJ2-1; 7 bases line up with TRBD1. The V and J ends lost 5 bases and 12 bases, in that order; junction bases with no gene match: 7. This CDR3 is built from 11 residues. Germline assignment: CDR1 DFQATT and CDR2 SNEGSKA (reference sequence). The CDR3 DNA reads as TGCAGTGCTGATGGACCAGGGGGGCAGTTCTTC. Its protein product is CSADGPGGQFF.

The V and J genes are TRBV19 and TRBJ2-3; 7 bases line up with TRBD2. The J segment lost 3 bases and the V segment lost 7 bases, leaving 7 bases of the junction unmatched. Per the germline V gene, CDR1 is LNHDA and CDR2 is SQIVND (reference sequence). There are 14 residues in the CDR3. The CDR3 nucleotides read TGTGCCAGTAAAGGACTAGGTCCTACAGATACGCAGTATTTT. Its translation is CASKGLGPTDTQYF.

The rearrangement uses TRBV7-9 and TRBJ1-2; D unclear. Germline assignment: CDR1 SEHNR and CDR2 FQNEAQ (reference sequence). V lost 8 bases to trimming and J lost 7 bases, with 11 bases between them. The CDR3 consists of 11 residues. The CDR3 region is CASWELSGYTF. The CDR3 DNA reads TGTGCCAGCTGGGAACTATCTGGCTACACCTTC.

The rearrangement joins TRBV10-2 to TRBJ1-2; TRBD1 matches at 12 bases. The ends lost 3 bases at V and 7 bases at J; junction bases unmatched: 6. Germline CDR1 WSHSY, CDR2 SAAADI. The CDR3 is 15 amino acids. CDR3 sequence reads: CASSDPGQGAGGYTF. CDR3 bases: TGCGCCAGCAGTGACCCGGGACAGGGGGCTGGTGGCTACACCTTC.

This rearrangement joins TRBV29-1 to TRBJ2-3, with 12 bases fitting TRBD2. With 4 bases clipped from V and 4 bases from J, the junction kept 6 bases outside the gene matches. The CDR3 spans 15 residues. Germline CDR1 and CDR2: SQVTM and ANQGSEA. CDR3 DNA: TGCAGCGTTGCCCCCCTAGCGGGAGGGTCAGATACGCAGTATTTT. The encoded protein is CSVAPLAGGSDTQYF.

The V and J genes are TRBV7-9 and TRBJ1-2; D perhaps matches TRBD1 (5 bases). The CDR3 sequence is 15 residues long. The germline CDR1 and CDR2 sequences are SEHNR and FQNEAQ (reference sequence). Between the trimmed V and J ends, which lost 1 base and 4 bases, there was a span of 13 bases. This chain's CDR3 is CASSLGDSDVYGYTF. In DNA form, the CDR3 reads TGTGCCAGCAGCTTAGGAGACAGCGACGTCTATGGCTACACCTTC.

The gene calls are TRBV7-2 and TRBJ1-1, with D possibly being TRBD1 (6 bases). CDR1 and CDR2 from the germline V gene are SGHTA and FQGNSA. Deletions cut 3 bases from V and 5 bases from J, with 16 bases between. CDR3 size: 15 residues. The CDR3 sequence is CASSLSPRGKTEAFF. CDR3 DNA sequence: TGTGCCAGCAGCTTGAGTCCCAGGGGAAAGACTGAAGCTTTCTTT.

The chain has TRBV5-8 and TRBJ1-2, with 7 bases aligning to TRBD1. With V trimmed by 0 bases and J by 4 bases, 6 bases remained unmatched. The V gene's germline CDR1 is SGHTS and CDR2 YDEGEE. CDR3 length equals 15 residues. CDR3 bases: TGTGCCAGCAGCTTGGGATGGGGACAGACCTATGGCTACACCTTC. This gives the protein CASSLGWGQTYGYTF.

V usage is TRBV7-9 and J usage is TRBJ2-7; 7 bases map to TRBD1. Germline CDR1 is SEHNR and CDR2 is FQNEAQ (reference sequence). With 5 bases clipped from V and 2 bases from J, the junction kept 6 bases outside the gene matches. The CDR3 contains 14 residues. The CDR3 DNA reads TGTGCCAGCAGCGTTGGTCAGGGGGCCTACGAGCAGTACTTC. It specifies CASSVGQGAYEQYF.

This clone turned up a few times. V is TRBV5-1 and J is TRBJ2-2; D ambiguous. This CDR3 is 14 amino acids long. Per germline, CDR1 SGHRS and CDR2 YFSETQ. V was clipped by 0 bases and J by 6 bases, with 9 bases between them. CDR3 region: CASSLGAEAGELFF. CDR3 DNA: TGCGCCAGCAGCTTGGGGGCTGAGGCCGGGGAGCTGTTTTTT. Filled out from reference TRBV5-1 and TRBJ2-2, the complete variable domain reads KAGVTQTPRYLIKTRGQQVTLSCSPISGHRSVSWYQQTPGQGLQFLFEYFSETQRNKGNFPGRFSGRQFSNSRSEMNVSTLELGDSALYLCASSLGAEAGELFFGEGSRLTVL.